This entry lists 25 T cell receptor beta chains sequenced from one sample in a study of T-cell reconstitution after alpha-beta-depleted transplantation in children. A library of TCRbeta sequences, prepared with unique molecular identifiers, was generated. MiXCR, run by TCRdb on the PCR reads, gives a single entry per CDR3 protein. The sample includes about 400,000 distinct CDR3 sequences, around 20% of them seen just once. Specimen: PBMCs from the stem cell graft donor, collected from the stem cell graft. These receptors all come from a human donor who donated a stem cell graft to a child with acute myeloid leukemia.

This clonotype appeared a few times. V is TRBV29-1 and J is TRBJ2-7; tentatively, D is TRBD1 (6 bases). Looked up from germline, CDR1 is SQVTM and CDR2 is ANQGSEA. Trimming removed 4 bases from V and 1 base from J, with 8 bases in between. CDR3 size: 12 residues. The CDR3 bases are TGCAGCGTTGTTGGACAGTCCTACGAGCAGTACTTC. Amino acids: CSVVGQSYEQYF.

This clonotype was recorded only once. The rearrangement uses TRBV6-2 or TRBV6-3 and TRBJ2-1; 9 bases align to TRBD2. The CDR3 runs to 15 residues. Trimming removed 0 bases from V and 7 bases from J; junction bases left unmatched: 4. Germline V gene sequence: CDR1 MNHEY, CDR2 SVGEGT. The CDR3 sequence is CASSYSVAGVNEQFF. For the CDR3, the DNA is TGTGCCAGCAGTTACTCAGTAGCGGGAGTTAATGAGCAGTTCTTC.

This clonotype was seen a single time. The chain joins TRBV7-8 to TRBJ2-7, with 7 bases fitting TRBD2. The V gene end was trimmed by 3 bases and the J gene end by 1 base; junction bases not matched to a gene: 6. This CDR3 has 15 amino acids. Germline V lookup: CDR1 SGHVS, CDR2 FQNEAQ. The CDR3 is CASSLGGRGSYEQYF. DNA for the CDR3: TGTGCCAGCAGCTTGGGCGGGAGAGGGTCCTACGAGCAGTACTTC.

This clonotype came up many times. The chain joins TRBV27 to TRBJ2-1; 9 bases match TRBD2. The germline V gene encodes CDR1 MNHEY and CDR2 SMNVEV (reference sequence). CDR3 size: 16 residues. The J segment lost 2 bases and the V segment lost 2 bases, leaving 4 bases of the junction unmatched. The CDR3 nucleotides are TGTGCCAGCAGTTTAGGGCCTAGCGGGACCTACAATGAGCAGTTCTTC. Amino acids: CASSLGPSGTYNEQFF.

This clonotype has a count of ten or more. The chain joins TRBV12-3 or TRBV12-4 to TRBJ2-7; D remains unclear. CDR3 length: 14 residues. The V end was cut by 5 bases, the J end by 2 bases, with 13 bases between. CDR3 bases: TGTGCCAGCAGTCCCCGGGCCGAACCCTACGAGCAGTACTTC. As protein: CASSPRAEPYEQYF.

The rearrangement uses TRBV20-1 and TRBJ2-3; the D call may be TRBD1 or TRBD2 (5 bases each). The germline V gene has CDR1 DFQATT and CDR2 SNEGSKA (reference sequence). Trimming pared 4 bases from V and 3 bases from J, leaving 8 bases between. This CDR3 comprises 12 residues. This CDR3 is CSAKGPTDTQYF. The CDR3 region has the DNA TGCAGTGCTAAGGGACCGACAGATACGCAGTATTTT.

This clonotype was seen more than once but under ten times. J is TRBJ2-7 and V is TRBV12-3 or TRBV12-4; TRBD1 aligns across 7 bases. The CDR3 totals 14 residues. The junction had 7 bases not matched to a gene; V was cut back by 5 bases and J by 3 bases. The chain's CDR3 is CASSPRTGVYEQYF. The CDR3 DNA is TGTGCCAGCAGTCCACGGACAGGAGTCTACGAGCAGTACTTC.

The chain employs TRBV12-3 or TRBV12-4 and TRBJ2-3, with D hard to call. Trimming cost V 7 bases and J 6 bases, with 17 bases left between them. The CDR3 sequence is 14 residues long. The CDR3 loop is CASNPSTIIDTQYF. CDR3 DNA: TGTGCCAGCAACCCTTCGACCATTATCGATACGCAGTATTTT.

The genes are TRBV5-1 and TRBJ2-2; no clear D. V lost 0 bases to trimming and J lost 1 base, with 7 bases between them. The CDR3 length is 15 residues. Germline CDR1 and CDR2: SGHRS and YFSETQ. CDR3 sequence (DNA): TGCGCCAGCAGCTTGGGTGCACAGAACACCGGGGAGCTGTTTTTT. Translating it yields CASSLGAQNTGELFF.

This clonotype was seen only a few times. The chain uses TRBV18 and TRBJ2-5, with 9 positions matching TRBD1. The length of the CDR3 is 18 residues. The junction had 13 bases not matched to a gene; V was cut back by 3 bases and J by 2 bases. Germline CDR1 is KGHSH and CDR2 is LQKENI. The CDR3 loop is CASSPPVPGQGLQETQYF. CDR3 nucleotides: TGTGCCAGCTCACCCCCTGTTCCGGGACAGGGATTACAAGAGACCCAGTACTTC.

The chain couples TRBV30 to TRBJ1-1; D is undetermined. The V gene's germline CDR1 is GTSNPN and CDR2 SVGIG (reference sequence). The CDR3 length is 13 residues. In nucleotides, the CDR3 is TGTGTTTGGGGTGGGAACATGAACACTGAAGCTTTCTTT. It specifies CVWGGNMNTEAFF.

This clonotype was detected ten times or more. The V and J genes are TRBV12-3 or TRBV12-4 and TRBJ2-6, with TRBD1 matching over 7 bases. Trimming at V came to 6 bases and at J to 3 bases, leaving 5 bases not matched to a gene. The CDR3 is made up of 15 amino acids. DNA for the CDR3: TGTGCCAGCAGAGTAGCAGGGGGTGGGGCCAACGTCCTGACTTTC. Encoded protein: CASRVAGGGANVLTF.

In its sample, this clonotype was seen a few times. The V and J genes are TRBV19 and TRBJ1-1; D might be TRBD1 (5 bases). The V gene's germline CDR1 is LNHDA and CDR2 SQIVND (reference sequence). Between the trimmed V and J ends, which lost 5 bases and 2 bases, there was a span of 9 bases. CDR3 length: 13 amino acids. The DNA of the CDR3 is TGTGCCAGTAGTTACCAGGGTAACACTGAAGCTTTCTTT. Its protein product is CASSYQGNTEAFF.

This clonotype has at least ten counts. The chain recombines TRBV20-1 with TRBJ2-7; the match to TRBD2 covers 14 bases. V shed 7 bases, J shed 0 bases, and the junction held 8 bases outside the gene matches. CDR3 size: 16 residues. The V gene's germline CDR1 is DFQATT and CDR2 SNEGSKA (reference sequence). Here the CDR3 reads CSGKGLAGVSSYEQYF. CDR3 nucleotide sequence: TGCAGTGGCAAGGGACTAGCGGGAGTCAGCTCCTACGAGCAGTACTTC.

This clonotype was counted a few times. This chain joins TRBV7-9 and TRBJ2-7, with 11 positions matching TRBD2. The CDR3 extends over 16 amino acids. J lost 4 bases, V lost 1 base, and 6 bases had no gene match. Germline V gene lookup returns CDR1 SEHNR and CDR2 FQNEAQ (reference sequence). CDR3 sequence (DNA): TGTGCCAGCAGCTTAGTAAGCCTAGCGGGAGGATACGAGCAGTACTTC. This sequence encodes CASSLVSLAGGYEQYF.

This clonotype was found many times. The CDR3 spells CAISDLAGGYNEQFF. The CDR3 nucleotides are TGTGCCATCAGTGACTTAGCGGGAGGGTACAATGAGCAGTTCTTC. The J gene is TRBJ2-1, the V gene TRBV10-3, with TRBD2 identical over 11 bases. Germline lookup yields CDR1 ENHRY and CDR2 SYGVKD. CDR3 size: 15 residues. The V gene end was trimmed by 3 bases and the J gene end by 4 bases; junction bases not matched to a gene: 2.

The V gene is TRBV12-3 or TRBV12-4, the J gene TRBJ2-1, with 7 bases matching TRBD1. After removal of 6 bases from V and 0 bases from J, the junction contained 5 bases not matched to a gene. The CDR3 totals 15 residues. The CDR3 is CASRTRDSSYNEQFF. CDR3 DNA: TGTGCCAGCAGGACCCGGGACAGCTCCTACAATGAGCAGTTCTTC.

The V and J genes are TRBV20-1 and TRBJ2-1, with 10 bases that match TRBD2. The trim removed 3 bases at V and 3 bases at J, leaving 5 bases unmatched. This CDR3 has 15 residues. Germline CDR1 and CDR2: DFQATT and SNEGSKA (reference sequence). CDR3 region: CSARPGTSVYNEQFF. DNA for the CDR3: TGCAGTGCTAGGCCTGGGACTAGCGTCTACAATGAGCAGTTCTTC.

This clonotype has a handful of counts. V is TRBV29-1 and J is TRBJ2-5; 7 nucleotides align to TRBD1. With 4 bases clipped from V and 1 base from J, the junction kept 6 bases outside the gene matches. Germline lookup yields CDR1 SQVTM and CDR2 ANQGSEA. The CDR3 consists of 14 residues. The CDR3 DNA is TGCAGCGTTGTGACCGGGACAGCCCAAGAGACCCAGTACTTC. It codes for CSVVTGTAQETQYF.

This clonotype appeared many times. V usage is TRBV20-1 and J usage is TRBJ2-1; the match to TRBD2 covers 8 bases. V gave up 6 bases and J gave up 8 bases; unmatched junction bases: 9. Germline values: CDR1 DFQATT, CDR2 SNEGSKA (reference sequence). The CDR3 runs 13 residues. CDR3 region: CSAGTGGPDEQFF. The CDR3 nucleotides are TGCAGTGCGGGTACGGGGGGGCCAGATGAGCAGTTCTTC.

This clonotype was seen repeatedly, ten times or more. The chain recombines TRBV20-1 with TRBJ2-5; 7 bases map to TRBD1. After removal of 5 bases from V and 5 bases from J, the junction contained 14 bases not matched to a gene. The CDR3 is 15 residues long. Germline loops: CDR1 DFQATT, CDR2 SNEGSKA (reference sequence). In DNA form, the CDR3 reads TGCAGTGCTTCCACTCCCGACAGGGTCGGTGAGACCCAGTACTTC. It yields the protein CSASTPDRVGETQYF.

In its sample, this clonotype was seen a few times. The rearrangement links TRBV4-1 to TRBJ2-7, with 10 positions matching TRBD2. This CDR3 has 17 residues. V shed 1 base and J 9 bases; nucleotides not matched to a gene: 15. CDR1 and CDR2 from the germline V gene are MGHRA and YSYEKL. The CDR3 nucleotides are TGCGCCAGCAGCCAAGCGGGGGCTAGCGGGAGATTTGTTCGGCAGTACTTC. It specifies CASSQAGASGRFVRQYF.

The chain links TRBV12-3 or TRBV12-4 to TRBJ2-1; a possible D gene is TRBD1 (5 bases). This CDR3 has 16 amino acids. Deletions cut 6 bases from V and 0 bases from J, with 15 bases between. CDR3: CASRRRTSSSYNEQFF. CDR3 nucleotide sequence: TGTGCCAGCAGACGAAGGACATCAAGCTCCTACAATGAGCAGTTCTTC.

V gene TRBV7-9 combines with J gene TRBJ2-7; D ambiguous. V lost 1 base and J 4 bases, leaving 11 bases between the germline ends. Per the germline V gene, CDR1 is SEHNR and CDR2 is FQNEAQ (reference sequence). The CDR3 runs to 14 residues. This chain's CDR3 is CASSLDSGRYEQYF. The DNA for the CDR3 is TGTGCCAGCAGCTTAGATTCAGGTCGATACGAGCAGTACTTC.

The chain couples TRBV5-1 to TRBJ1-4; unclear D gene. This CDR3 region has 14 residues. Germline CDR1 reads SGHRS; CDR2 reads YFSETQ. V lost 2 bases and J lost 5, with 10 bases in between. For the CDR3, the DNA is TGCGCCAGCAGCTTCGGGAACGGGAATGAAAAACTGTTTTTT. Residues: CASSFGNGNEKLFF.